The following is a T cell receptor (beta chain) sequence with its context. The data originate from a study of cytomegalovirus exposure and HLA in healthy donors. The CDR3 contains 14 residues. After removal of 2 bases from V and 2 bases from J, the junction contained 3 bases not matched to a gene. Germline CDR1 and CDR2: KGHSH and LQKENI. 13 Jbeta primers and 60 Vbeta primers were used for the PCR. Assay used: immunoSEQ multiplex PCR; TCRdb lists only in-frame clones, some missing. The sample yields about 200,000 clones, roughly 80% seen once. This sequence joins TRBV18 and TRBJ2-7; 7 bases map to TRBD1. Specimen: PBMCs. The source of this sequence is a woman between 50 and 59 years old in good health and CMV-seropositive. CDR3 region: CASSPRTGTYEQYF. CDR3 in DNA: TGTGCCAGCTCACCAAGGACAGGTACCTACGAGCAGTACTTC.